The rows below give T cell receptor beta chains drawn from one sample of a study of beta chain features in type 1 diabetes. The table came from immunoSEQ multiplex PCR; TCRdb's copy has only in-frame clones and leaves some out. The data contain about 220,000 clones, approximately 11% of them seen just once; the ten biggest clones take up 1% to 1.5%. Sequencing used central memory CD4+ T cells from blood. These receptors were taken from a man aged 18 to 29 in good health. Each CDR3 is given with its conserved first and last residue. D genes are given only for firm matches. A row's size may be missing; if present it is once, few, many or a size class.

j_call: TRBJ2-2
d_call: NA
clone_size: few
v_call: TRBV11-2
cdr3_aa: CASSLRSQGTTGELFF
cdr3_nt: TGTGCCAGCAGCTTACGCTCCCAGGGGACCACCGGGGAGCTGTTTTTT

j_call: TRBJ2-1
d_call: NA
clone_size: NA
v_call: TRBV10-2
cdr3_aa: CASSQIGEQFF
cdr3_nt: TGCGCCAGCAGCCAAATTGGTGAGCAGTTCTTC

j_call: TRBJ1-1
d_call: NA
clone_size: NA
v_call: TRBV7-9
cdr3_aa: CASSLAQLSPAFF
cdr3_nt: TGTGCCAGCAGCTTAGCGCAACTCAGTCCAGCTTTCTTT

j_call: TRBJ1-2
d_call: NA
clone_size: NA
v_call: TRBV29-1
cdr3_aa: CSVERGMDGYTF
cdr3_nt: TGCAGCGTTGAAAGGGGGATGGATGGCTACACCTTC

j_call: TRBJ2-1
d_call: TRBD2
clone_size: NA
v_call: TRBV9
cdr3_aa: CASSAQPGREGNNEQFF
cdr3_nt: TGTGCCAGCAGCGCCCAACCGGGGCGGGAGGGCAACAATGAGCAGTTCTTC

j_call: TRBJ2-5
d_call: NA
clone_size: many
v_call: TRBV9
cdr3_aa: CASSVGGGPQETQYF
cdr3_nt: TGTGCCAGCAGCGTAGGTGGCGGTCCCCAAGAGACCCAGTACTTC

j_call: TRBJ2-2
d_call: TRBD1
clone_size: NA
v_call: TRBV2
cdr3_aa: CASRDSPAGELFF
cdr3_nt: TGTGCCAGCCGGGACAGCCCCGCCGGGGAGCTGTTTTTT

j_call: TRBJ2-4
d_call: NA
clone_size: NA
v_call: TRBV2
cdr3_aa: CASSRTERAKNIQYF
cdr3_nt: TGTGCCAGCAGCCGGACTGAGAGGGCCAAAAACATTCAGTACTTC

j_call: TRBJ2-2
d_call: TRBD2
clone_size: few
v_call: TRBV19
cdr3_aa: CASSIGRTSVTGELFF
cdr3_nt: TGTGCCAGTAGTATAGGGAGGACTAGCGTGACCGGGGAGCTGTTTTTT

j_call: TRBJ2-3
d_call: NA
clone_size: many
v_call: TRBV25-1
cdr3_aa: CASSEGGFYGTDTQYF
cdr3_nt: TGTGCCAGCAGTGAAGGGGGCTTCTACGGCACAGATACGCAGTATTTT

j_call: TRBJ2-2
d_call: NA
clone_size: few
v_call: TRBV6-1
cdr3_aa: CASSEGTANTGELFF
cdr3_nt: TGTGCCAGCAGTGAAGGGACAGCGAACACCGGGGAGCTGTTTTTT

j_call: TRBJ2-3
d_call: TRBD2
clone_size: few
v_call: TRBV5-8
cdr3_aa: CASSSGTSGRPGTDTQYF
cdr3_nt: TGTGCCAGCAGCTCGGGGACTAGCGGGAGGCCCGGCACAGATACGCAGTATTTT

j_call: TRBJ1-1
d_call: TRBD1
clone_size: NA
v_call: TRBV10-1
cdr3_aa: CASSEGTVTEAFF
cdr3_nt: TGCGCCAGCAGTGAGGGGACAGTCACTGAAGCTTTCTTT

j_call: TRBJ2-3
d_call: NA
clone_size: few
v_call: TRBV5-6
cdr3_aa: CASSFFQAVGSTDTQYF
cdr3_nt: TGTGCCAGCAGCTTCTTCCAAGCGGTTGGGAGCACAGATACGCAGTATTTT

j_call: TRBJ2-7
d_call: NA
clone_size: many
v_call: TRBV11-2
cdr3_aa: CASSLERSEQYF
cdr3_nt: TGTGCCAGCAGCTTAGAGCGATCCGAGCAGTACTTC

j_call: TRBJ2-2
d_call: NA
clone_size: many
v_call: TRBV10-1
cdr3_aa: CASSQYGELFF
cdr3_nt: TGCGCCAGCAGTCAGTACGGGGAGCTGTTTTTT

j_call: TRBJ1-2
d_call: TRBD1
clone_size: NA
v_call: TRBV5-1
cdr3_aa: CASSGNRGPLDGYTF
cdr3_nt: TGCGCCAGCAGCGGGAACAGGGGCCCCCTAGACGGCTACACCTTC

j_call: TRBJ2-3
d_call: TRBD2
clone_size: NA
v_call: TRBV7-2
cdr3_aa: CASSSNRLAGAAYF
cdr3_nt: TGTGCCAGCAGTTCTAACCGACTAGCGGGAGCTGCGTATTTT

j_call: TRBJ2-1
d_call: TRBD2
clone_size: NA
v_call: TRBV6-5
cdr3_aa: CASRPGLASYEQFF
cdr3_nt: TGTGCCAGCAGGCCGGGACTAGCTTCGTATGAGCAGTTCTTC

j_call: TRBJ2-6
d_call: TRBD1
clone_size: NA
v_call: TRBV30
cdr3_aa: CAWSTPRTGAGANVLTF
cdr3_nt: TGTGCCTGGAGTACCCCCCGGACAGGGGCTGGGGCCAACGTCCTGACTTTC

j_call: TRBJ2-1
d_call: NA
clone_size: NA
v_call: TRBV10-3
cdr3_aa: CAISDTAHSYNEQFF
cdr3_nt: TGTGCCATCAGTGACACAGCCCATTCCTACAATGAGCAGTTCTTC

j_call: TRBJ1-1
d_call: NA
clone_size: NA
v_call: TRBV10-3
cdr3_aa: CAIRSQGEAFF
cdr3_nt: TGTGCCATCAGAAGCCAGGGTGAAGCTTTCTTT

j_call: TRBJ2-5
d_call: TRBD2
clone_size: NA
v_call: TRBV7-7
cdr3_aa: CASSRSGRPQETQYF
cdr3_nt: TGTGCTAGCAGCCGTAGCGGGAGGCCCCAAGAGACCCAGTACTTC

j_call: TRBJ2-2
d_call: TRBD2
clone_size: NA
v_call: TRBV29-1
cdr3_aa: CSVITGGVGELFF
cdr3_nt: TGCAGCGTCATCACGGGAGGGGTGGGGGAGCTGTTTTTT

j_call: TRBJ1-5
d_call: NA
clone_size: few
v_call: TRBV7-2
cdr3_aa: CASSLQAYSNQPQHF
cdr3_nt: TGTGCCAGCAGTCTGCAGGCTTATAGCAATCAGCCCCAGCATTTT

j_call: TRBJ1-1
d_call: NA
clone_size: few
v_call: TRBV7-9
cdr3_aa: CASSFDQNTEAFF
cdr3_nt: TGTGCCAGCAGCTTTGATCAGAACACTGAAGCTTTCTTT

j_call: TRBJ2-6
d_call: NA
clone_size: many
v_call: TRBV7-3
cdr3_aa: CASSTDGANVLTF
cdr3_nt: TGTGCCAGCAGCACAGATGGGGCCAACGTCCTGACTTTC

j_call: TRBJ1-1
d_call: NA
clone_size: few
v_call: TRBV10-3
cdr3_aa: CAITRDGNTEAFF
cdr3_nt: TGTGCCATCACCCGGGACGGGAACACTGAAGCTTTCTTT

j_call: TRBJ2-1
d_call: TRBD2
clone_size: few
v_call: TRBV11-3
cdr3_aa: CASSLTSGAGHEQFF
cdr3_nt: TGTGCCAGCAGCCTAACTAGCGGGGCGGGGCATGAGCAGTTCTTC

j_call: TRBJ2-7
d_call: NA
clone_size: NA
v_call: TRBV7-9
cdr3_aa: CASSSTSSYEQYF
cdr3_nt: TGTGCCAGCAGCTCGACTAGCTCCTACGAGCAGTACTTC

j_call: TRBJ1-1
d_call: NA
clone_size: few
v_call: TRBV29-1
cdr3_aa: CSVLEGRTEAFF
cdr3_nt: TGCAGCGTACTGGAGGGTAGGACTGAAGCTTTCTTT

j_call: TRBJ2-3
d_call: TRBD2
clone_size: few
v_call: TRBV19
cdr3_aa: CASSELAGDTDTQYF
cdr3_nt: TGTGCCAGTAGCGAACTAGCGGGCGACACAGATACGCAGTATTTT

j_call: TRBJ2-7
d_call: NA
clone_size: NA
v_call: TRBV7-6
cdr3_aa: CASSLADVITYEQYF
cdr3_nt: TGTGCCAGCAGCTTAGCCGACGTGATTACCTACGAGCAGTACTTC

j_call: TRBJ2-3
d_call: TRBD1
clone_size: few
v_call: TRBV7-2
cdr3_aa: CASSLDVGQGPDTQYF
cdr3_nt: TGTGCCAGCAGCCTAGATGTGGGACAGGGTCCAGATACGCAGTATTTT

j_call: TRBJ1-4
d_call: NA
clone_size: NA
v_call: TRBV7-2
cdr3_aa: CASSLTVTNEKLFF
cdr3_nt: TGTGCCAGCAGCTTAACCGTAACTAATGAAAAACTGTTTTTT

j_call: TRBJ2-5
d_call: TRBD1
clone_size: NA
v_call: TRBV6-6
cdr3_aa: CASSYTLGQSTQYF
cdr3_nt: TGTGCCAGCAGTTACACCCTGGGACAGTCGACCCAGTACTTC

j_call: TRBJ2-4
d_call: NA
clone_size: few
v_call: TRBV2
cdr3_aa: CASSPQGYIQYF
cdr3_nt: TGTGCCAGCAGTCCCCAGGGTTACATTCAGTACTTC

j_call: TRBJ2-7
d_call: NA
clone_size: NA
v_call: TRBV30
cdr3_aa: CAWSVRRSSYEQYF
cdr3_nt: TGTGCCTGGAGTGTTCGGCGTAGCTCCTACGAGCAGTACTTC

j_call: TRBJ2-5
d_call: NA
clone_size: few
v_call: TRBV18
cdr3_aa: CASSGNYQETQYF
cdr3_nt: TGTGCCAGCTCAGGGAATTACCAAGAGACCCAGTACTTC

j_call: TRBJ2-3
d_call: NA
clone_size: NA
v_call: TRBV7-2
cdr3_aa: CASSLMISSTDTQYF
cdr3_nt: TGTGCCAGCAGCTTAATGATATCCAGCACAGATACGCAGTATTTT

j_call: TRBJ2-7
d_call: NA
clone_size: NA
v_call: TRBV30
cdr3_aa: CAWERISYEQYF
cdr3_nt: TGTGCCTGGGAGCGGATTTCCTACGAGCAGTACTTC

j_call: TRBJ2-3
d_call: NA
clone_size: few
v_call: TRBV4-1
cdr3_aa: CASSQESTRTDTQYF
cdr3_nt: TGCGCCAGCAGCCAAGAGTCGACCCGCACAGATACGCAGTATTTT

j_call: TRBJ1-2
d_call: NA
clone_size: few
v_call: TRBV6-6
cdr3_aa: CASRIEGTGYTF
cdr3_nt: TGTGCCAGCAGGATCGAGGGTACTGGCTACACCTTC

j_call: TRBJ2-3
d_call: NA
clone_size: few
v_call: TRBV6-1
cdr3_aa: CASIESGLSTDTQYF
cdr3_nt: TGTGCCAGCATCGAATCGGGACTTAGCACAGATACGCAGTATTTT

j_call: TRBJ2-1
d_call: TRBD1
clone_size: NA
v_call: TRBV27
cdr3_aa: CASSFQTGGYNEQFF
cdr3_nt: TGTGCCAGCAGTTTCCAGACAGGGGGGTACAATGAGCAGTTCTTC

j_call: TRBJ2-1
d_call: NA
clone_size: few
v_call: TRBV5-1
cdr3_aa: CASRSSAGSTEQFF
cdr3_nt: TGCGCCAGCAGATCCTCCGCCGGAAGTACTGAGCAGTTCTTC

j_call: TRBJ2-1
d_call: TRBD2
clone_size: NA
v_call: TRBV7-9
cdr3_aa: CASSQVGTSGYNEQFF
cdr3_nt: TGTGCCAGCAGCCAAGTAGGGACTAGCGGATACAATGAGCAGTTCTTC

j_call: TRBJ2-3
d_call: TRBD2
clone_size: few
v_call: TRBV9
cdr3_aa: CASSTSAGGGTDTQYF
cdr3_nt: TGTGCCAGCAGCACGTCAGCGGGAGGTGGCACAGATACGCAGTATTTT

j_call: TRBJ2-1
d_call: NA
clone_size: few
v_call: TRBV30
cdr3_aa: CAWSPRYEQFF
cdr3_nt: TGTGCCTGGAGTCCTCGCTATGAGCAGTTCTTC

j_call: TRBJ2-5
d_call: TRBD2
clone_size: NA
v_call: TRBV9
cdr3_aa: CASSRTSGRARETQYF
cdr3_nt: TGTGCCAGCAGCCGGACTAGCGGGAGGGCCAGGGAGACCCAGTACTTC

j_call: TRBJ2-6
d_call: NA
clone_size: many
v_call: TRBV30
cdr3_aa: CARAASLSGANVLTF
cdr3_nt: TGTGCCAGAGCGGCCAGCCTCTCTGGGGCCAACGTCCTGACTTTC

j_call: TRBJ1-1
d_call: TRBD1
clone_size: NA
v_call: TRBV18
cdr3_aa: CASSPWTGAMNTEAFF
cdr3_nt: TGTGCCAGCTCACCATGGACAGGGGCCATGAACACTGAAGCTTTCTTT

j_call: TRBJ2-3
d_call: NA
clone_size: few
v_call: TRBV28
cdr3_aa: CASSSSRNTDTQYF
cdr3_nt: TGTGCCAGCAGTTCCTCGAGAAACACAGATACGCAGTATTTT